The 18 T cell receptor beta chains below come from one sample, sequenced in a study of control samples from healthy donors and cancer patients. Profiled with immunoSEQ multiplex PCR; TCRdb holds only in-frame clones, not every one. This sample carries over 100,000 clones, 90% of them seen once, and the ten largest clones take under 4.5%. The material sequenced was blood. The receptors shown here come from a human donor in good health. The donor label of this sample is uncertain.

The DNA for the CDR3 is TGCGCCAGCAGCCATCGAGGCGGGGGACCCGGGGGCGCCAACGTCCTGACTTTC. Translated: CASSHRGGGPGGANVLTF. This chain connects TRBV4-1 to TRBJ2-6, with D perhaps TRBD2 (7 bases). Trimming cost V 3 bases and J 7 bases, with 22 bases left between them. From germline, CDR1 is MGHRA and CDR2 YSYEKL. The length of the CDR3 is 18 residues.

The CDR3 region is CASSLGPDTDEQFF. DNA of the CDR3: TGCGCCAGCAGCTTGGGGCCGGACACAGATGAGCAGTTCTTC. The J gene is TRBJ2-1, the V gene TRBV5-1, with D possibly matching TRBD1 (5 bases). Trimming took off 0 bases at V and 8 bases at J, with 12 bases between the two ends. Germline loops: CDR1 SGHRS, CDR2 YFSETQ. CDR3 length: 14 amino acids.

This chain joins TRBV5-1 and TRBJ2-2, with 7 bases fitting TRBD1. CDR3 length equals 16 residues. With 0 bases clipped from V and 6 bases from J, the junction kept 8 bases outside the gene matches. Germline assignment: CDR1 SGHRS and CDR2 YFSETQ. Here the CDR3 reads CASSLAWQGVPGELFF. The DNA of the CDR3 is TGCGCCAGCAGCTTGGCCTGGCAGGGGGTTCCCGGGGAGCTGTTTTTT.

The genes are TRBV5-1 and TRBJ2-5, with TRBD2 identical over 11 bases. V lost 4 bases and J lost 5; bases outside the gene matches: 7. In germline, CDR1 is SGHRS, CDR2 YFSETQ. The CDR3 runs 15 residues. As DNA, the CDR3 is TGCGCCAGCAGCGTCGCTAGCGGGGGGTTTGAGACCCAGTACTTC. This codes for CASSVASGGFETQYF.

The chain couples TRBV24-1 to TRBJ2-3; TRBD2 matches 8 bases. Germline V gene sequence: CDR1 KGHDR, CDR2 SFDVKD. The length of the CDR3 is 16 residues. Germline trimming cut 0 bases from V and 2 bases from J; bases unmatched to any gene: 3. DNA for the CDR3: TGTGCCACCAGTGATTTGCTCGGGGGGGACACAGATACGCAGTATTTT. Protein product: CATSDLLGGDTDTQYF.

The chain uses TRBV12-5 and TRBJ1-6; 7 bases match TRBD1. With 10 bases clipped from V and 7 bases from J, the junction kept 7 bases outside the gene matches. The CDR3 runs 13 residues. Germline lookup yields CDR1 LGHNT and CDR2 FRNRAP. The CDR3 DNA is TGTGCTACCCGACAGGGAGAGAATTCACCCCTCCACTTT. This sequence encodes CATRQGENSPLHF.

The chain links TRBV6-5 to TRBJ2-3, with D unresolved. This CDR3 region has 13 residues. The V gene's germline CDR1 is MNHEY and CDR2 SVGAGI. Deletions cut 8 bases from V and 6 bases from J, with 15 bases between. The CDR3 region is CASWTLHTDTQYF. The CDR3 DNA follows: TGTGCCAGCTGGACCCTTCACACGGATACGCAGTATTTT.

V is TRBV3-1 (or the pseudogene TRBV3-2) and J is TRBJ2-7; D perhaps matches TRBD1 (6 bases). There are 14 residues in the CDR3. V lost 3 bases, J lost 2 bases, and 11 bases lay in between. Germline loops: CDR1 LGHDT, CDR2 YNNKEL (reference sequence). CDR3 protein: CASSHGDTAYEQYF. CDR3 nucleotide sequence: TGTGCCAGCAGCCATGGGGACACAGCCTACGAGCAGTACTTC.

The chain employs TRBV6-2 or TRBV6-3 and TRBJ1-3; TRBD1 matches at 10 bases. The CDR3 has 14 amino acids. V shed 6 bases and J 7 bases; nucleotides not matched to a gene: 6. Germline CDR1 is MNHEY and CDR2 is SVGEGT. The CDR3 sequence is CASSNGQGVNTIYF. Here the CDR3 DNA reads TGTGCCAGCAGCAACGGACAGGGGGTGAACACCATATATTTT.

The chain combines TRBV13 with TRBJ2-5; TRBD1 aligns across 10 bases. CDR3 length equals 14 residues. Losses at the gene ends were 5 bases for V and 4 bases for J; bases not matched to a gene: 4. Germline V lookup: CDR1 PRHDT, CDR2 FYEKMQ (reference sequence). CDR3 DNA sequence: TGTGCCAGCAGCAGGAGGACAGGGGGAGAGACCCAGTACTTC. Translating it yields CASSRRTGGETQYF.

V is TRBV6-2 or TRBV6-3 and J is TRBJ2-2; D is uncertain. V lost 6 bases to trimming and J lost 0 bases, with 8 bases between them. There are 14 residues in the CDR3. CDR1 MNHEY and CDR2 SVGEGT come from the germline V gene. In nucleotides, the CDR3 is TGTGCCAGCAGCCCCCCCCCGAACACCGGGGAGCTGTTTTTT. Residues: CASSPPPNTGELFF.

The DNA of the CDR3 is TGTGCCAGCAGCTTAGTTGGGGGCAGCTCTGGGGCCAACGTCCTGACTTTC. The encoded protein is CASSLVGGSSGANVLTF. The V gene is TRBV7-2, the J gene TRBJ2-6; TRBD1 is a possible D gene (6 bases). Trimming removed 1 base at V and 0 bases at J, with 10 bases between. The CDR3 runs 17 residues. Germline CDR1 is SGHTA and CDR2 is FQGNSA.

The sample holds a few counts of this clone. V gene TRBV4-1 combines with J gene TRBJ1-4, with D unclear. CDR1 and CDR2 from the germline V gene are MGHRA and YSYEKL. Trimming took 2 bases from V and 4 from J, leaving 14 bases between them. This CDR3 has 16 residues. CDR3 region: CASSQIKKSINEKLFF. The CDR3 nucleotides are TGCGCCAGCAGCCAAATCAAAAAGTCCATTAATGAAAAACTGTTTTTT.

The chain uses TRBV7-8 and TRBJ2-3, with D unclear. Trimming took 5 bases from V and 1 from J, leaving 10 bases between them. This CDR3 is built from 14 residues. CDR1 is SGHVS, CDR2 FQNEAQ, per germline. The DNA for the CDR3 is TGTGCCAGCAGCCTCTCCTTGGGCACAGATACGCAGTATTTT. Translating it yields CASSLSLGTDTQYF.

The chain carries TRBV7-9 and TRBJ1-1, with D hard to call. CDR1 and CDR2 (germline): SEHNR, FQNEAQ (reference sequence). Trimming removed 6 bases from V and 3 bases from J, with 5 bases in between. The CDR3 covers 11 residues. The CDR3 region has the DNA TGTGCCAGCAGGGACTACACTGAAGCTTTCTTT. It translates to CASRDYTEAFF.

This chain connects TRBV27 to TRBJ1-1, with 9 nucleotides matching TRBD1. With 5 bases clipped from V and 1 base from J, the junction kept 8 bases outside the gene matches. CDR1 MNHEY and CDR2 SMNVEV come from the germline V gene (reference sequence). This CDR3 has 16 residues. CDR3 sequence (DNA): TGTGCCAGCAGTGCGGCCCGGGACAGGGCGAACACTGAAGCTTTCTTT. It encodes CASSAARDRANTEAFF.

The rearrangement joins TRBV28 to TRBJ1-1, with TRBD1 matching over 10 bases. There are 16 residues in the CDR3. V trimming: 0 bases; J trimming: 6 bases; junction bases outside the gene matches: 7. Germline values: CDR1 MDHEN, CDR2 SYDVKM. The CDR3 DNA reads as TGTGCCAGCAGTTTATGGGGACAGGGGCCCAATTCTGAAGCTTTCTTT. Its protein product is CASSLWGQGPNSEAFF.

The chain has TRBV4-1 and TRBJ1-2; 7 positions match TRBD1. The CDR3 runs 14 residues. Germline V lookup: CDR1 MGHRA, CDR2 YSYEKL. V trimming: 4 bases; J trimming: 4 bases; junction bases outside the gene matches: 6. The CDR3 region is CASSPAGTAYGYTF. The CDR3 DNA reads TGCGCCAGCAGCCCGGCAGGGACAGCCTATGGCTACACCTTC.